This TCR beta chain was profiled in a study of blood T cells in healthy people across ages. General observations from the study: Diversity of TCR beta correlated strongly with naive T cell percentage.

In its sample, this clonotype was seen many times. The target antigen is unknown. CDR3 length: 13 residues. Trimming cost V 6 bases and J 5 bases; bases outside gene matches: 5. CDR1 is SQVTM, CDR2 ANQGSEA, per germline. With a J-beta primer mix and a sample-barcoded 5' primer, a second PCR ran 7 to 11 cycles. In TCRdb, the 5' RACE reads were re-called with MiXCR into one record per CDR3 protein. This sample carries 1.5 million to 2 million distinct CDR3 sequences, approximately 30% of them seen once, and the ten largest clones take 7.7%. This TCR came from a woman aged 25 to 45 in good health. V is TRBV29-1 and J is TRBJ2-1, with 9 bases identical to TRBD1. Sequencing used blood. The CDR3 region has the DNA TGCAGCGTCGGGACAGGGTTCGACAATGAGCAGTTCTTC. Translated, it gives CSVGTGFDNEQFF.